This entry lists 5 T cell receptor beta chains sequenced from one sample in a study of T cells of healthy individuals. TCRdb reprocessed the 5' RACE reads via MiXCR and lists one record per CDR3 protein. Among around 79,000 distinct CDR3 sequences listed, roughly 5.1% were seen once. All receptors come from a female donor in good health.

CDR3 in amino acids: CATSPGTGPAYEQYF. CDR3 nucleotide sequence: TGTGCCACCAGCCCAGGAACGGGGCCTGCCTACGAGCAGTACTTC. The chain couples TRBV15 to TRBJ2-7; D is tentatively TRBD1 or TRBD2 (5 bases each). CDR3 length equals 15 residues. V gave up 5 bases and J gave up 2 bases, with 16 bases separating them. CDR1 and CDR2 from the germline V gene are LNHNV and YYDKDF (reference sequence).

This clonotype was seen repeatedly, ten times or more. This rearrangement joins TRBV4-3 to TRBJ1-6; no reliable D call. Looked up from germline, CDR1 is LGHNA and CDR2 is YSLEER. V dropped 6 bases and J dropped 3 bases, with 18 bases sitting between them. The length of the CDR3 is 17 residues. The CDR3 loop reads CASSLRTLSGYNSPLHF. In nucleotides, the CDR3 is TGCGCCAGCAGTCTTCGGACCTTATCGGGCTATAATTCACCCCTCCACTTT.

There are a few counts of this clonotype. The V and J genes are TRBV6-2 or TRBV6-3 and TRBJ2-1; 8 nucleotides line up with TRBD2. The germline gives CDR1 MNHEY, CDR2 SVGEGT. The V segment lost 4 bases and the J segment 5 bases; nucleotides outside the gene matches: 7. The CDR3 is 15 residues long. The CDR3, as DNA: TGTGCCAGCAGTTTCCCGGGAGGGCCGAACAATGAGCAGTTCTTC. Encoded protein: CASSFPGGPNNEQFF.

There are many counts of this clonotype. The chain couples TRBV24-1 to TRBJ1-2, with D uncertain. This CDR3 contains 14 residues. V lost 0 bases and J 8 bases, leaving 12 bases between the germline ends. Germline-derived CDR1 and CDR2 are KGHDR and SFDVKD. The CDR3 loop reads CATSDLWTERGYTF. In DNA form, the CDR3 reads TGTGCCACCAGTGATTTGTGGACGGAGCGGGGCTACACCTTC.

The table lists this clonotype with many counts. The V and J genes are TRBV30 and TRBJ1-3; 7 bases align to TRBD1. CDR3 length equals 14 residues. Per germline, CDR1 GTSNPN and CDR2 SVGIG (reference sequence). The ends lost 6 bases at V and 2 bases at J; junction bases unmatched: 7. In DNA form, the CDR3 reads TGTGCCTGTTCTACAGGGGCCCCTGGAAACACCATATATTTT. Translation: CACSTGAPGNTIYF.